This T cell receptor (beta chain) originates from a study of T cell changes during pregnancy in multiple sclerosis. Trimming removed 3 bases at V and 2 bases at J, with 8 bases between. The CDR3 consists of 13 residues. Germline CDR1 and CDR2: KGHSH and LQKENI. This clone was detected a few times. Here immunoSEQ multiplex PCR was the method, and the copy in TCRdb shows in-frame clones only, minus some. This sample carries tens of thousands of clones, 80% to 95% of them seen once, and the ten largest clones take 0.6% to 0.7%. The material sequenced was CD4+ T cells from peripheral blood mononuclear cells, taken after pregnancy. The sequence derives from a female donor with multiple sclerosis, enrolled in a pregnancy study. The chain recombines TRBV18 with TRBJ2-7, with unresolved D. The CDR3 loop is CASSPRQTYEQYF. In nucleotides, the CDR3 is TGTGCCAGCTCACCCAGACAAACCTACGAGCAGTACTTC.